A single sample is the source of the 10 T cell receptor beta chains below, sequenced in a study of Ad26.COV2.S vaccination and SARS-CoV-2 variants. Clones were read by immunoSEQ multiplex PCR, and TCRdb kept only the in-frame ones, dropping some. Altogether roughly 400,000 clones are present, roughly 90% being singletons, with the ten largest covering around 1.7%. This sample's treatment: about 20 received Ad26.COV2.S at low or high dose, single or two shots; 5 received placebo; per-sample allocation not given. Day 63 after the first vaccine or placebo injection was the time point for sampling. Here the sequenced sample was peripheral blood, taken in a trial of Ad26.COV2.S vaccine versus placebo. The source of these receptors is a person between 18 and 65 years old who received the Ad26.COV2.S COVID-19 vaccine or a placebo.

V gene TRBV7-2 combines with J gene TRBJ1-1; no definite D call. The CDR3 extends over 14 amino acids. The germline CDR1 and CDR2 sequences are SGHTA and FQGNSA. The ends were cut back, 1 base at V and 1 base at J, with 7 bases in the middle. CDR3 protein: CASSLGGRNTEAFF. The CDR3 DNA reads TGTGCCAGCAGCTTAGGAGGGCGGAACACTGAAGCTTTCTTT.

J is TRBJ2-5 and V is TRBV10-1, with D tentatively TRBD1 or TRBD2 (7 bases each). V was pared by 9 bases and J by 5 bases, with 22 bases between. This CDR3 has 15 amino acids. From germline, CDR1 is WNHNN and CDR2 SYGVQD (reference sequence). CDR3 in amino acids: CARGGTVPFLETQYF. In DNA form, the CDR3 reads TGCGCCAGGGGGGGGACAGTTCCCTTTTTGGAGACCCAGTACTTC.

The DNA of the CDR3 is TGTGCCAGCAGTTTATCAGGACAGGGGTCGTATTTT. As protein: CASSLSGQGSYF. V usage is TRBV27 and J usage is TRBJ2-3; 9 nucleotides agree with TRBD1. The ends lost 0 bases at V and 14 bases at J; junction bases unmatched: 3. CDR3 size: 12 residues. Germline V gene sequence: CDR1 MNHEY, CDR2 SMNVEV (reference sequence).

The chain couples TRBV19 to TRBJ2-3, with 10 bases matching TRBD2. Germline trimming cut 6 bases from V and 0 bases from J; bases unmatched to any gene: 12. Germline CDR1 LNHDA, CDR2 SQIVND (reference sequence). The CDR3 has 18 amino acids. In DNA, the CDR3 is TGTGCCAGTAGAACCGGGACTAGCGCCTCCCCTAGCACAGATACGCAGTATTTT. This gives the protein CASRTGTSASPSTDTQYF. The full variable domain, completed using reference TRBV19 and TRBJ2-3, is DGGITQSPKYLFRKEGQNVTLSCEQNLNHDAMYWYRQDPGQGLRLIYYSQIVNDFQKGDIAEGYSVSREKKESFPLTVTSAQKNPTAFYLCASRTGTSASPSTDTQYFGPGTRLTVL.

The rearrangement uses TRBV29-1 and TRBJ2-1; D possibly corresponds to TRBD1 (6 bases). Trimming left V 7 bases short and J 12 bases short, with 19 bases between. The CDR3 is 12 amino acids. Germline CDR1 and CDR2: SQVTM and ANQGSEA. The CDR3 loop reads CSGAGQGIGQFF. CDR3 sequence (DNA): TGCAGCGGGGCCGGGCAGGGGATCGGGCAGTTCTTC.

The chain couples TRBV19 to TRBJ2-7; the D gene is possibly TRBD2 (6 bases). Germline CDR1 is LNHDA and CDR2 is SQIVND (reference sequence). Trimming stripped 2 bases from V and 4 bases from J, with 9 bases between. The length of the CDR3 is 13 residues. The CDR3: CASSIPGGYEQYF. The CDR3 nucleotides are TGTGCCAGTAGTATACCTGGAGGGTACGAGCAGTACTTC.

This clone was observed once. The chain recombines TRBV7-6 with TRBJ1-1, with 8 bases fitting TRBD1. The germline V gene has CDR1 SGHVS and CDR2 FNYEAQ. V dropped 5 bases and J dropped 4; count of bases not matched to a gene: 6. The CDR3 length is 14 residues. The DNA for the CDR3 is TGTGCCAGCAGCCAAGGGACAGGACTCACTGAAGCTTTCTTT. It encodes CASSQGTGLTEAFF. Combining the CDR3 with reference TRBV7-6 and TRBJ1-1 gives the whole variable domain GAGVSQSPRYKVTKRGQDVALRCDPISGHVSLYWYRQALGQGPEFLTYFNYEAQQDKSGLPNDRFSAERPEGSISTLTIQRTEQRDSAMYRCASSQGTGLTEAFFGQGTRLTVV.

The chain recombines TRBV14 with TRBJ1-2; D may be TRBD1 (5 bases). V lost 1 base, J lost 7 bases, and 10 bases lay in between. The CDR3 contains 13 residues. The germline gives CDR1 SGHDN, CDR2 FVKESK. As DNA, the CDR3 is TGTGCCAGCAGCCAAGCCAGGGAGATTGGCTACACCTTC. Protein product: CASSQAREIGYTF.

V gene TRBV5-8 combines with J gene TRBJ2-7, with D possibly matching TRBD1 (5 bases). V gave up 0 bases and J gave up 1 base, with 8 bases separating them. The CDR3 length is 14 residues. CDR1 SGHTS and CDR2 YDEGEE come from the germline V gene. The CDR3 sequence is CASSLGQGSYEQYF. Written as DNA, the CDR3 is TGTGCCAGCAGCTTGGGGCAGGGATCCTACGAGCAGTACTTC.

The chain links TRBV30 to TRBJ2-7; TRBD2 is a possible D gene (5 bases). CDR1 GTSNPN and CDR2 SVGIG come from the germline V gene (reference sequence). Trimming took 3 bases from V and 7 from J, leaving 16 bases between them. The CDR3 sequence is 13 residues long. The CDR3 protein is CAWRRSNPGEQYF. In DNA form, the CDR3 reads TGTGCCTGGAGGCGGTCGAACCCGGGGGAGCAGTACTTC.